Below are 26 T cell receptor beta chains sequenced from a single sample in a study of T cell responses to AZD1222 COVID-19 vaccine. Sequenced by immunoSEQ multiplex PCR; TCRdb stores in-frame clones only, minus some. The data hold 200,000 to 250,000 clones, with roughly 94% observed a single time. Source: peripheral blood, taken 28 days after the second dose of the MenACWY control vaccine. The receptors stem from an adult who received the MenACWY meningococcal vaccine as a control.

This sequence joins TRBV7-3 and TRBJ2-3, with D maybe TRBD1 (8 bases). Looked up from germline, CDR1 is SGHTA and CDR2 is FQGTGA. CDR3 length: 16 residues. Between the trimmed V and J ends, which lost 5 bases and 8 bases, there was a span of 23 bases. The CDR3 DNA follows: TGTGCCAGCAGCCCCCAGCCCGGGACAGGCGGGGGTACGCAGTATTTT. It is translated as CASSPQPGTGGGTQYF.

This clone showed up just once. This chain joins TRBV5-6 and TRBJ1-2, with D unresolved. Germline V gives CDR1 SGHDT, CDR2 YYEEEE. This CDR3 spans 17 amino acids. V was pared by 0 bases and J by 6 bases, with 21 bases between. The CDR3 DNA reads as TGTGCCAGCAGCTTGGATGGTGCGGGAAACAATAGAAATGGCTACACCTTC. It specifies CASSLDGAGNNRNGYTF.

This clone was seen more than once but under ten times. This sequence joins TRBV5-4 and TRBJ1-1; D is unresolved. The CDR3 has 13 amino acids. Trimming stripped 4 bases from V and 1 base from J, with 8 bases between. Per germline, CDR1 SGHNT and CDR2 YYREEE (reference sequence). For the CDR3, the DNA is TGTGCCAGCAGCCTAATGGGGAACACTGAAGCTTTCTTT. Translating gives CASSLMGNTEAFF.

This clone was seen once. J is TRBJ1-6 and V is TRBV6-5; D is possibly TRBD1 (5 bases). Germline CDR1 is MNHEY and CDR2 is SVGAGI. The CDR3 is 12 residues long. The V end lost 2 bases, the J end lost 18 bases, and 14 bases lay between the germline ends. CDR3: CASSYGDERYHF. The CDR3 region has the DNA TGTGCCAGCAGTTACGGGGACGAGCGGTACCACTTT.

This clone is a singleton in its sample. The rearrangement uses TRBV3-1 (or the pseudogene TRBV3-2) and TRBJ2-7; 7 nucleotides agree with TRBD2. The CDR3 has 14 residues. V gave up 0 bases and J gave up 2 bases; unmatched junction bases: 1. The germline CDR1 and CDR2 sequences are LGHDT and YNNKEL (reference sequence). For the CDR3, the DNA is TGTGCCAGCAGCCAAGAGGGACTACCCTACGAGCAGTACTTC. Translated: CASSQEGLPYEQYF.

The chain uses TRBV29-1 and TRBJ2-2; the match to TRBD1 covers 7 bases. This CDR3 spans 13 amino acids. CDR1 is SQVTM and CDR2 is ANQGSEA in the germline V gene. V shed 5 bases, J shed 3 bases, and the junction held 3 bases outside the gene matches. DNA for the CDR3: TGCAGCGTTCATACAGGGGACACCGGGGAGCTGTTTTTT. Translating it yields CSVHTGDTGELFF.

The chain uses TRBV11-2 and TRBJ1-6, with D perhaps matching TRBD1 (6 bases). The germline V and J ends were trimmed by 8 bases and 7 bases, with 21 bases remaining between them. CDR1 and CDR2 from the germline V gene are SGHAT and FQNNGV. CDR3 length: 16 residues. The CDR3 sequence is CASAKGGAVGNSPLHF. DNA of the CDR3: TGTGCCAGCGCAAAAGGGGGTGCTGTGGGGAATTCACCCCTCCACTTT.

The V call is TRBV9, the J call TRBJ2-2; D is ambiguous. V was trimmed by 3 bases and J by 4 bases, leaving 1 base between them. This CDR3 is built from 11 residues. Looked up from germline, CDR1 is SGDLS and CDR2 is YYNGEE. The CDR3 region is CASSGTGELFF. CDR3 in DNA: TGTGCCAGCAGCGGCACCGGGGAGCTGTTTTTT.

The J gene is TRBJ2-7, the V gene TRBV12-3 or TRBV12-4; D gene ambiguous. V gave up 7 bases and J gave up 2 bases, with 12 bases separating them. The CDR3 runs 13 residues. The CDR3 sequence is CASTETHPYEQYF. The CDR3 region has the DNA TGTGCCAGCACCGAAACCCACCCCTACGAGCAGTACTTC.

The V and J genes are TRBV21-1 and TRBJ1-5. TRBV21-1 is termed a pseudogene. The CDR3 covers 15 residues. DNA for the CDR3: TGTGCCAGCAGCAAAGGTGGCATGAGGTATCAGCCCCAGCATTTT. Amino acids: CASSKGGMRYQPQHF.

V is TRBV28 and J is TRBJ2-2; tentative D call: TRBD1 (6 bases). Deletions cut 6 bases from V and 1 base from J, with 9 bases between. This CDR3 has 14 amino acids. CDR1 MDHEN and CDR2 SYDVKM come from the germline V gene. CDR3 sequence (DNA): TGTGCCAGCAGACCGGGACAGAACACCGGGGAGCTGTTTTTT. Amino acids: CASRPGQNTGELFF.

This sequence joins TRBV2 and TRBJ2-2, with 8 bases aligning to TRBD1. This CDR3 contains 14 residues. Germline-derived CDR1 and CDR2 are SNHLY and FYNNEI. J lost 5 bases, V lost 6 bases, and 5 bases had no gene match. The DNA for the CDR3 is TGTGCCAGCAGCGGGACAGGCAGGACCGGGGAGCTGTTTTTT. It translates to CASSGTGRTGELFF. The full variable domain, rest sourced from reference TRBV2 and TRBJ2-2, is EPEVTQTPSHQVTQMGQEVILRCVPISNHLYFYWYRQILGQKVEFLVSFYNNEISEKSEIFDDQFSVERPDGSNFTLKIRSTKLEDSAMYFCASSGTGRTGELFFGEGSRLTVL.

The J gene is TRBJ2-1, the V gene TRBV6-2 or TRBV6-3; D call uncertain. The CDR3 is 12 amino acids. The germline V gene has CDR1 MNHEY and CDR2 SVGEGT. Trimming removed 5 bases at V and 9 bases at J, with 11 bases between. CDR3 in amino acids: CASSPSLREQFF. The CDR3 DNA reads as TGTGCCAGCAGTCCGTCTCTTCGTGAGCAGTTCTTC.

The chain couples TRBV12-3 or TRBV12-4 to TRBJ1-1, with D hard to call. V was shortened by 6 bases and J by 10 bases, with 18 bases between the two germline ends. CDR3 size: 13 residues. The CDR3 nucleotides are TGTGCCAGCAGCTCAGGATCGGATGTTGTAGCTTTCTTT. It specifies CASSSGSDVVAFF.

V and J are TRBV4-2 and TRBJ1-5; D not resolved. The CDR3 extends over 18 amino acids. V dropped 0 bases and J dropped 6 bases, with 21 bases sitting between them. The germline gives CDR1 LGHNA, CDR2 YNFKEQ. The DNA of the CDR3 is TGTGCCAGCAGCCAAGAGCCGGAGGCAGGAAAGAGGAGTCAGCCCCAGCATTTT. It is translated as CASSQEPEAGKRSQPQHF.

In DNA form, the CDR3 reads TGCGCCAGCAGCTTAGGGAGGGGTTCCGGCTACGAGCAGTACTTC. It codes for CASSLGRGSGYEQYF. This chain uses TRBV5-1 with TRBJ2-7, with 7 bases that match TRBD2. The V gene's germline CDR1 is SGHRS and CDR2 YFSETQ. The CDR3 is made up of 15 amino acids. Losses at the gene ends were 2 bases for V and 3 bases for J; bases not matched to a gene: 8. The full variable domain, rest sourced from reference TRBV5-1 and TRBJ2-7, is KAGVTQTPRYLIKTRGQQVTLSCSPISGHRSVSWYQQTPGQGLQFLFEYFSETQRNKGNFPGRFSGRQFSNSRSEMNVSTLELGDSALYLCASSLGRGSGYEQYFGPGTRLTVT.

The gene calls are TRBV7-2 and TRBJ1-1; maybe TRBD1 (5 bases). Deletions cut 5 bases from V and 11 bases from J, with 15 bases between. The CDR3 has 12 amino acids. The germline V gene encodes CDR1 SGHTA and CDR2 FQGNSA. The CDR3 protein is CASSLTRGTAFF. The CDR3 coding sequence is TGTGCCAGCAGCCTAACTCGAGGGACGGCTTTCTTT.

This chain links TRBV7-2 with TRBJ2-7; possible D gene TRBD2, 6 bases. Between the trimmed V and J ends, which lost 5 bases and 6 bases, there was a span of 11 bases. Germline CDR1 is SGHTA and CDR2 is FQGNSA. This CDR3 has 12 amino acids. As DNA, the CDR3 is TGTGCCAGCAGCCTTCTCGGGGGCGAGCAGTACTTC. Translating it yields CASSLLGGEQYF.

The chain links TRBV7-6 to TRBJ2-7; D possibly corresponds to TRBD2 (6 bases). The CDR3 runs to 12 residues. Germline V CDR1 and CDR2: SGHVS, FNYEAQ. The V end was cut by 5 bases, the J end by 4 bases, with 9 bases between. CDR3 loop: CASSTSGYEQYF. CDR3 sequence (DNA): TGTGCCAGCAGCACAAGCGGGTACGAGCAGTACTTC. Full variable domain (missing parts from reference TRBV7-6 and TRBJ2-7): GAGVSQSPRYKVTKRGQDVALRCDPISGHVSLYWYRQALGQGPEFLTYFNYEAQQDKSGLPNDRFSAERPEGSISTLTIQRTEQRDSAMYRCASSTSGYEQYFGPGTRLTVT.

V usage is TRBV5-1 and J usage is TRBJ2-3; the match to TRBD2 covers 11 bases. The J segment lost 3 bases and the V segment lost 0 bases, leaving 3 bases of the junction unmatched. This CDR3 region has 16 residues. In germline, CDR1 is SGHRS, CDR2 YFSETQ. The CDR3 coding sequence is TGCGCCAGCAGCTTGGCTAGCGGGGGGCGGACAGATACGCAGTATTTT. Its translation: CASSLASGGRTDTQYF.

The rearrangement links TRBV28 to TRBJ2-7, with 11 positions matching TRBD2. Trimming removed 8 bases from V and 3 bases from J; junction bases left unmatched: 9. This CDR3 has 15 residues. Germline CDR1 MDHEN, CDR2 SYDVKM. The chain's CDR3 is CASPSLLAGGYEQYF. The CDR3 bases are TGTGCCAGCCCTTCTCTCCTAGCGGGGGGCTACGAGCAGTACTTC.

This clone appeared a few times. This chain joins TRBV5-4 and TRBJ2-7; no clear D gene. Germline V gene lookup returns CDR1 SGHNT and CDR2 YYREEE (reference sequence). The CDR3 has 13 residues. V lost 4 bases to trimming and J lost 3 bases, with 11 bases between them. The CDR3 sequence: CASSGPTGYEQYF. The CDR3 nucleotides read TGTGCCAGCAGCGGACCGACGGGCTACGAGCAGTACTTC.

The chain joins TRBV11-2 to TRBJ1-1; D may be TRBD1 (5 bases). The CDR3 has 16 amino acids. Germline CDR1 reads SGHAT; CDR2 reads FQNNGV. V was clipped by 4 bases and J by 2 bases, with 17 bases between them. As DNA, the CDR3 is TGTGCCAGCAGCTCGCCCTCTCAGGGACTAAACACTGAAGCTTTCTTT. The encoded protein is CASSSPSQGLNTEAFF. The variable domain in full, with the rest retrieved from reference TRBV11-2 and TRBJ1-1, is EAGVAQSPRYKIIEKRQSVAFWCNPISGHATLYWYQQILGQGPKLLIQFQNNGVVDDSQLPKDRFSAERLKGVDSTLKIQPAKLEDSAVYLCASSSPSQGLNTEAFFGQGTRLTVV.

This clone appeared a single time. CDR3 sequence reads: CASSLLPATMTGELFF. CDR3 DNA sequence: TGTGCCAGCAGTTTATTGCCAGCGACGATGACCGGGGAGCTGTTTTTT. J is TRBJ2-2 and V is TRBV28; unclear D gene. The CDR3 runs 16 residues. CDR1 and CDR2 from the germline V gene are MDHEN and SYDVKM. Trimming removed 1 base from V and 5 bases from J, with 14 bases in between.

The chain carries TRBV30 and TRBJ2-1, with D perhaps matching TRBD1 (6 bases). V was pared by 1 base and J by 0 bases, with 10 bases between. This CDR3 is 15 amino acids long. The germline V gene encodes CDR1 GTSNPN and CDR2 SVGIG (reference sequence). The CDR3 bases are TGTGCCTGGAGTGCCAGGGGCTTCTCCTACAATGAGCAGTTCTTC. As protein: CAWSARGFSYNEQFF.

The V and J genes are TRBV4-2 and TRBJ1-1, with 8 bases fitting TRBD1. V lost 3 bases to trimming and J lost 7 bases; unmatched junction nucleotides: 10. The germline CDR1 and CDR2 sequences are LGHNA and YNFKEQ. The CDR3 length is 15 residues. Here the CDR3 reads CASSQERQGWVEAFF. The CDR3 DNA reads as TGTGCCAGCAGCCAGGAAAGACAGGGGTGGGTTGAAGCTTTCTTT.